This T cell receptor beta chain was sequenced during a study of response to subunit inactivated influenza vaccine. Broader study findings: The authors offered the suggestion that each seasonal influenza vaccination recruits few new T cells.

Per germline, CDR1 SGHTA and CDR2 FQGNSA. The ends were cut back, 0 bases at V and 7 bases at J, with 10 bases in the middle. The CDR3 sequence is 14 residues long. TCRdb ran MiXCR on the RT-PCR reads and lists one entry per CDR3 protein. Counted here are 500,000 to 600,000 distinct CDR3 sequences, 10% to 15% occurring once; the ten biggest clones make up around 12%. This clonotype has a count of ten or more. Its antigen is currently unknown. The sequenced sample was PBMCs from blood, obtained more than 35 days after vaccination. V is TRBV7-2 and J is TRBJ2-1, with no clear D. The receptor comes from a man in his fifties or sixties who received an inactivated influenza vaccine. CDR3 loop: CASSLALHGNEQFF. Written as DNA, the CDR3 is TGTGCCAGCAGCTTAGCCCTCCATGGGAATGAGCAGTTCTTC.